This is a list of T cell receptor beta chains from one sample in a study of cytomegalovirus exposure and HLA in healthy donors. Clones were read by immunoSEQ multiplex PCR, and TCRdb kept only the in-frame ones, dropping some. The sample shows around 190,000 clones, 74% of them seen only once. Sequencing was done on a sample of PBMCs. The receptors derive from a woman aged 30 to 39 in good health and CMV-seropositive. The conserved cysteine and the conserved F or W are not part of the CDR3 here.

CDR3aa	v_gene	j_gene
ASSFNTGELF	TRBV7-6	TRBJ2-2
ASSELREQY	TRBV25-1	TRBJ2-7
ASYRKTGFATNEKLF	TRBV5-6	TRBJ1-4
ASGRKAGMGLGYGYT	TRBV25-1	TRBJ1-2
ASSPPSAGGRNTEAF	TRBV18	TRBJ1-1
ASSYSGQGGYEQY	TRBV6-5	TRBJ2-7
ASSLAAGAGDTQY	TRBV5-1	TRBJ2-3
ASSPQGAPNEQY	TRBV9	TRBJ2-7
ASKYGDYEQY	TRBV7-2	TRBJ2-7
ASSMRTGYEQY	TRBV4-2	TRBJ2-7
ASSFSWTPLSTDTQY	TRBV13	TRBJ2-3
ASSVGQGRNTIY	TRBV5-4	TRBJ1-3
ASRRNRAWRFSNQPQH	TRBV7-9	TRBJ1-5
ASSPGTGGDEQF	TRBV5-7	TRBJ2-1
ASSGGTSGKDEQF	TRBV9	TRBJ2-1
ASSGYGSRGADTQY	TRBV2	TRBJ2-3
ASRRYIPVTGQGNYGYT	TRBV5-1	TRBJ1-2
ASSLGLAGVLYNEQF	TRBV5-1	TRBJ2-1
ASSLGQPQETQY	TRBV5-1	TRBJ2-5
ASSSVGQREQF	TRBV5-6	TRBJ2-1
ASSAKGQVPGQPQH	TRBV2	TRBJ1-5
ASSFAGRDYEQY	TRBV11-2	TRBJ2-7
ASSSGTSGSGRREQY	TRBV5-4	TRBJ2-7
ASSARRDYEQY	TRBV18	TRBJ2-7
ASTGQGNYGYT	TRBV6-5	TRBJ1-2
ATSRDQVTASYEQY	TRBV15	TRBJ2-7
ASTLTGAEQY	TRBV5-4	TRBJ2-7
ASSDPRWEQF	TRBV19	TRBJ2-1
SVATGSRSNEKLF	TRBV29-1	TRBJ1-4
ASSIQGPREAF	TRBV28	TRBJ1-1
ASGEREGGTQY	TRBV28	TRBJ2-3
ASSPDTLVMNTEAF	TRBV9	TRBJ1-1
ASSESTSGSEQY	TRBV6-1	TRBJ2-7
ASTRDRGRGPGNTIY	TRBV11-2	TRBJ1-3
ASSQGGRYNEQF	TRBV28	TRBJ2-1
ASSLGHNTEAF	TRBV5-1	TRBJ1-1
ASSFRPGGPLNEQF	TRBV7-9	TRBJ2-1